This note documents a single TCR beta chain sequence. Its antigen is not yet known. There are no base qualities to consult, and no much larger clone falls within one base. The record originates from a study of blood T cell repertoires in COVID-19 (dated by TCRdb to 2019 to 2021). General notes on the study: The collaborator samples originated in the United States, Italy and Spain and spanned the acute and convalescent phases of COVID-19. Samples came from the ongoing ImmuneRACE study (first 160 participants) plus 1,254 subjects from 6 global collaborators. Nearly every sample came with metadata listing a de-identified subject ID, COVID-19 status, age in years and sex. The material from the prospective study consisted of cDNA or gDNA derived from T cells, B-cell-depleted T cells, or PBMCs. Where available, HLA class I and class II types were taken from metadata supplied by the sample provider and were not determined by assay-based typing. The repertoires were released in a freely available public database meant as a resource for research on the immune response to SARS-CoV-2. The dataset comprised deeply sampled blood TCRbeta repertoires from subjects exposed to, actively infected with, or recovered from COVID-19.

Each collaborating institution followed its own protocols to collect whole blood in K2EDTA tubes. Collaborator samples were shipped for TCRbeta analysis as frozen whole blood, isolated PBMCs, or DNA extracted from either sample type. Its CDR3 holds 12 amino acids, cysteine through phenylalanine. Only the CDR3 DNA stays, 36 bases, in frame from base 1. From a lookup of the germline V gene, CDR1 and CDR2 are SGHDN and FVKESK. Deletion took 3 bases off V and 10 bases off J, with a span of 7 bases between the germline ends. TCRbeta CDR3 regions were amplified from genomic DNA using the immunoSEQ Assay, a bias-controlled multiplex PCR. As for the original processing: Within the assay, amplification of reference gene primers was used to estimate how many nucleated cells each sample contained. To quantify the absolute abundance of each unique TCRbeta CDR3 rearrangement, sequence reads were collapsed and filtered. For each sample, productive Simpson clonality was calculated as the square root of Simpson's diversity index over productive rearrangements. Sourced from immuneACCESS, this table was stored by TCRdb with only in-frame sequences that have V and J called. A share of the clones is absent; for the studies checked, an unresolved V gene accounts for under half, and the remainder has no known explanation. From that table come the V and J calls and clone size; the DNA was used to work out D and trimming. This sample is represented by over 100,000 clones; 91% of them were singletons. In total, the top ten clones hold roughly 4.3% of the sample.

Study-level results and caveats: How much clinical and demographic metadata was included differed by source and by participant, and the metadata was provided uncurated.

The sequenced sample consisted of peripheral blood. The clonotype was recovered from a man aged 18 to 29 with acute or convalescent COVID-19. The chain links TRBV14 with TRBJ1-6; the D gene assignment is ambiguous. CDR3 reads: CASSHSNSPLHF. Here is the DNA: TGTGCCAGCAGCCATTCTAACTCACCCCTCCACTTT.